This TCR beta chain was sequenced for a study of monozygotic twins with inflammatory bowel disease. General study results and limits: People with IBD had fewer clonotypes in common with others than healthy twins did, especially with disease activity.

A note on this clonotype: Its cognate antigen is unknown.

Following a re-call of the 5' RACE reads, TCRdb has one entry per CDR3 protein and lacks DNA. This sample's clone table lists over 110,000 distinct CDR3 sequences. Germline CDR1 reads SGHTA; CDR2 reads FQGNSA. The CDR3 is made up of 16 amino acids. V and J are TRBV7-2 and TRBJ2-5. Specimen: blood. The sequence was collected from a human donor with ulcerative colitis or Crohn's disease, or a healthy co-twin of an affected twin (not recorded which). The CDR3 loop is CASSLRGFSEQETQYF.